This T cell receptor (beta chain) was captured by sequencing in a study of blood T cells in healthy people across ages. Whole-study findings and limits: Per million T cells, TCR beta diversity dropped about linearly as age rose. The study could not conclusively compare naive and antigen-experienced cells, given its unsorted PBMCs.

Notes on this clonotype: Its cognate antigen is unknown.

The germline V gene has CDR1 SGHAT and CDR2 FQNNGV. The CDR3 covers 15 residues. V dropped 1 base and J dropped 5; count of bases not matched to a gene: 7. Then a second PCR, running roughly 7 to 11 cycles, was carried out with a sample-barcoded 5' primer and a J-beta primer mix. A single record per CDR3 protein comes from TCRdb applying MiXCR to the 5' RACE reads. This table has approximately 1.5 million distinct CDR3 sequences, around 35% appearing once. The sequence was collected from a woman in her 30s in good health. The chain joins TRBV11-2 to TRBJ2-5; 7 bases line up with TRBD2. The sample comprised blood. The CDR3 is CASSLGPWGGETQYF. The CDR3 DNA is TGTGCCAGCAGCTTAGGTCCATGGGGGGGGGAGACCCAGTACTTC. Using reference TRBV11-2 and TRBJ2-5 for the parts outside the CDR3, the full variable domain is EAGVAQSPRYKIIEKRQSVAFWCNPISGHATLYWYQQILGQGPKLLIQFQNNGVVDDSQLPKDRFSAERLKGVDSTLKIQPAKLEDSAVYLCASSLGPWGGETQYFGPGTRLLVL.